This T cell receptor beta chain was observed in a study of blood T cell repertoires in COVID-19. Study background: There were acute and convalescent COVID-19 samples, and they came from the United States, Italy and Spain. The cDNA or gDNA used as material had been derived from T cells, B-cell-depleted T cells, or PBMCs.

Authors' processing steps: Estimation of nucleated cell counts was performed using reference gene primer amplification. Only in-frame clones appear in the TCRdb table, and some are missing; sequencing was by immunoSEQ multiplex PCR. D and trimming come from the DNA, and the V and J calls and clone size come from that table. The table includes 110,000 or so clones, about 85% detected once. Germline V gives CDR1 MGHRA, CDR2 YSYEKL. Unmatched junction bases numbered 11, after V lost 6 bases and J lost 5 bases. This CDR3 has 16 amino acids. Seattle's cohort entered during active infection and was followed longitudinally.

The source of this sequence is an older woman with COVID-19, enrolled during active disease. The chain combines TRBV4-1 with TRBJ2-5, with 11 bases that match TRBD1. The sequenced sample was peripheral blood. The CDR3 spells CASRPGTGGGSETQYF. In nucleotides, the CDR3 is TGCGCCAGCAGACCCGGGACAGGGGGTGGATCGGAGACCCAGTACTTC.